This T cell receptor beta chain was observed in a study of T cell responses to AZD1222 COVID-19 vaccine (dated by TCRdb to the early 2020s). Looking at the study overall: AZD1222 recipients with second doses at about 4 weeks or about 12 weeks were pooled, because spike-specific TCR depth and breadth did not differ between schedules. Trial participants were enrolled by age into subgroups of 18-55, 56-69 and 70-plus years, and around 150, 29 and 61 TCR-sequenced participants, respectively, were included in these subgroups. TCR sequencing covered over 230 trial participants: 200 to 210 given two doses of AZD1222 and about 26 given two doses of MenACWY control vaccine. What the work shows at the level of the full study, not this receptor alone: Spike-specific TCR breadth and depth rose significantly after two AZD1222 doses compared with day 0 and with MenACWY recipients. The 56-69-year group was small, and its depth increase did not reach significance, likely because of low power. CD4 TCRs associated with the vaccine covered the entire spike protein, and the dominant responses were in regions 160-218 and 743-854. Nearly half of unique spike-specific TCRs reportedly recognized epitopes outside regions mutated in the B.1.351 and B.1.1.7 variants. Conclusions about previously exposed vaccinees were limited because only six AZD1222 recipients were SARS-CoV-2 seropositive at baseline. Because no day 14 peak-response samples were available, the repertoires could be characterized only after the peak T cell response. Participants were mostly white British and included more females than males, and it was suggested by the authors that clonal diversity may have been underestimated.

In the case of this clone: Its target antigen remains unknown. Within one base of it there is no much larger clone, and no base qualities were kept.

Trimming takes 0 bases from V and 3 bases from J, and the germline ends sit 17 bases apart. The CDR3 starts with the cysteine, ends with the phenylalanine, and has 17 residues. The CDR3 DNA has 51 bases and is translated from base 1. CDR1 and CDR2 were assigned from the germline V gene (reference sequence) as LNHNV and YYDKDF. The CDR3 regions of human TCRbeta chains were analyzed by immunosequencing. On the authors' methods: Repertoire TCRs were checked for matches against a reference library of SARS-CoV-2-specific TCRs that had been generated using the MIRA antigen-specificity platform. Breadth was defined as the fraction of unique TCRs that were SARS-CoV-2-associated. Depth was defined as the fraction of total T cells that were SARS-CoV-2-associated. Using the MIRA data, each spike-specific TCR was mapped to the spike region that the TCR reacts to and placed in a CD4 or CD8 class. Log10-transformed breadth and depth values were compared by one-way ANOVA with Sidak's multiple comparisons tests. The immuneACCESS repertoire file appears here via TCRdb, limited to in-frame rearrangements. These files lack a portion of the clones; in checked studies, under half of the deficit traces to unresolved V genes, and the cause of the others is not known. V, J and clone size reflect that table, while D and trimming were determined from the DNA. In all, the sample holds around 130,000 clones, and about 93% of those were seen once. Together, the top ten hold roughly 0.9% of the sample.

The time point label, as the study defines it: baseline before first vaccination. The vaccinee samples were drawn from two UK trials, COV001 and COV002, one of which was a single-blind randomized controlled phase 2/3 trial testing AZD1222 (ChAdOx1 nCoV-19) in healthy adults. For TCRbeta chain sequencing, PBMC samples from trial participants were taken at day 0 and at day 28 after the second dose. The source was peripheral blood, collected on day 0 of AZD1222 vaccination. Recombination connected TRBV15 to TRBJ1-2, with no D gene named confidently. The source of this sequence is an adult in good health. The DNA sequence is TGTGCCACCAGCAGAGATCGGGAGGTAATGGGCTACTATGGCTACACCTTC. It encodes CATSRDREVMGYYGYTF.